The present TCR beta chain was sequenced within a study of CD4+ T cells in melanoma. With respect to this clone: Its antigen is not identified.

Looked up from germline, CDR1 is MDHEN and CDR2 is SYDVKM. CDR3 length: 15 residues. Deletions cut 6 bases from V and 3 bases from J, with 17 bases between. Study results and limitations: CD8+ T cell, macrophage and B cell function reportedly correlated with neoantigen-specific CD4+ T cells. Neoantigen-specific CD4+ T cells in melanoma reportedly had diverse differentiation states.

Here immunoSEQ multiplex PCR was the method, and the copy in TCRdb shows in-frame clones only, minus some. The sample holds about 50,000 clones; about 88% are singletons and the top ten take over 9.5%. The V call is TRBV28, the J call TRBJ1-2; D might be TRBD1 (5 bases). The clonotype originates from a human donor with melanoma. Sequenced material: peripheral blood. CDR3 nucleotides: TGTGCCAGCAGGCATGGTAGCAGGGTATACTATGGCTACACCTTC. Its translation: CASRHGSRVYYGYTF.